This T cell receptor beta chain was profiled in a study of cytomegalovirus exposure and HLA in healthy donors (dated by TCRdb to the late 2010s). Study-level background: In an earlier analysis of around 540 of the donors, approximately 260 Gb of sequence data and some 120 million unique TCR beta sequences from about 179 million T cells were reported. To study patterns of TCR occurrence, a later analysis re-analyzed previously published TCR beta repertoires from 600 to 750 donors and added high-resolution HLA genotyping. Donor age, sex, ethnicity and CMV serostatus were compiled together with the repertoire data. An early release that covered about 600 HLA-typed donors contained approximately 300 gigabases of sequencing data and tens of millions of unique TCR sequences. Because of strong linkage in the cohort, five DR-DQ haplotypes were treated as single units for association and clustering. An earlier analysis of 587 of the donors used high-throughput TCR beta sequencing to judge whether each TCR beta V gene segment behaved as functional or pseudogenic. Genome-wide SNP genotypes for about three fifths of the roughly 700 donors were used in a later genetic analysis, which treated that subset as a discovery cohort. Of the roughly 390 genotyped donors, more than 75% were placed in the genetic ancestry cluster associated with self-reported Caucasian donors. Typing coverage differed by locus: A, B, C, DRB1 and DQB1 were typed in about 629-630 donors, DQA1 in 500 to 550, DPA1 in 600 to 610, and DPB1 in roughly 470. In the later analysis, no new phenotypic data were used to find candidate immune exposures; instead, reliance was placed on TCR beta sequences and their occurrence across donors. The study combined high-throughput TCR immunosequencing, statistical association of individual TCRs with disease status, and machine learning to predict cytomegalovirus infection status. Besides the first cohort of approximately 670 subjects, a separate validation cohort made up of over 95 different subjects was used. Among 300 to 450 genotyped donors of the cohort, an average of about 240,000 unique TCR beta nucleotide sequences were sequenced per donor, 15% to 20% of them non-productive. All discovery cohort repertoires had been generated using a single sequencing platform. The study used immunosequencing to profile the T cell repertoires of approximately 630 subjects and linked those repertoires to cytomegalovirus serostatus. Class I and class II HLA loci were covered by the typing at four-digit resolution. The study was designed to test whether signatures of past pathogen exposure could be identified by cataloging public T cell receptors.

About this clone itself: Its specific antigen is unknown. Base qualities are not recorded, but no much larger clone differs from it by a single base.

What the study reported, not specific to this receptor: A later analysis reported that several top co-occurrence clusters appeared linked to parvovirus B19, influenza, CMV and Epstein-Barr virus. A further reported finding was that TCR beta sequences accurately predicted the HLA-A and HLA-B alleles for most subjects in the first cohort. The study listed 150 to 200 TCR beta chains as associated with cytomegalovirus. Linkage disequilibrium might explain the correlated functional status among segregating V segments, but an unknown experimental factor could not be ruled out. The only immune exposure information available for the cohort was CMV serostatus. It was suggested by the authors that the approach could potentially be generalized to other disease states and immunological phenotypes. An earlier analysis of several hundred of the donors showed that most TCR beta V segments appeared in productive rearrangements either about 87% or about 30% of the time, which broadly matched IMGT annotations. Some IMGT-functional V segments, including TRBV6-2 and TRBV6-3, could not be distinguished by the 87-base-pair reads and were therefore excluded. A later analysis found that HLA-associated TCR beta chains were more clonally expanded and had lower generation probabilities than equally common non-associated chains. In vitro tests confirmed that three of the cytomegalovirus-associated TCR beta chains recognize cytomegalovirus antigens. A group of highly shared sequence variants was considered likely to be a technical artifact of the sequencing pipeline. An association between a missense DCLRE1C variant and V-gene and J-gene trimming of TCR beta chains was found in a later genetic analysis and replicated in an independent cohort. A later genetic analysis reported fewer N-insertions in productive TCRs among donors in an Asian-associated ancestry cluster than the roughly 670-donor mean. When HLA alleles, especially DR and DQ, strongly co-occurred, attributing TCR associations to individual alleles was difficult. This cohort had only TCR beta chains sequenced, and the lack of alpha or paired-chain data limited which features could be detected. A later analysis associated 16,951 TCR beta sequences with specific HLA alleles at a false discovery rate of 0.05. In a later analysis, TCR association rates were found to vary across HLA loci, with the most associated TCRs seen for DRB1 alleles and the fewest for HLA-C alleles. Because some donors lacked HLA typing at each locus, the association tests relied only on the typed subset. Sequencing depth was assumed to be roughly uniform across donors in the presence/absence analyses, though that assumption may not hold. Most TCR sequences were observed very rarely across donors, whereas some public TCRs were present in many individuals. A later analysis found that most CMV-associated TCR beta chains appeared HLA-restricted, with HLA associations seemingly driven largely by CMV exposure. In both the original and validation cohorts, the classifier was reported to diagnose cytomegalovirus status with high specificity and sensitivity. Because counts were too low, around 17 rarely observed V segments, including chromosome 9 orphons, were left out of the earlier analysis of over 550 of the donors.

Including cysteine and phenylalanine, the CDR3 has 14 amino acids. The kept DNA is CDR3 alone, 42 bases in frame from the first base. The trim is 3 bases for V and 3 bases for J, with a gap of 9 bases between the germline ends. The CDR1 and CDR2 encoded by the germline V gene (reference sequence) are LNHDA and SQIVND. Library creation used the immunoSEQ multiplex PCR assay. For the multiplex PCR, a mixture combining 60 forward primers for TCR Vbeta segments and 13 reverse primers for TCR Jbeta segments was used. The CDR3 region of rearranged TCR beta genes was amplified from genomic DNA by a multiplex PCR assay. On the Illumina HiSeq System, the amplified TCR beta libraries were sequenced as 87-base-pair reads. From the authors' description of their analysis: In a later analysis, 77 million or so unique TCR beta chains were counted across the roughly 700 repertoires, and roughly 11 million of these chains were shared by at least two donors. To remove PCR and sequencing errors, raw reads were error-corrected and collapsed into unique sequences using a nearest-neighbor algorithm that merged closely related sequences. CDR3 sequences were aligned to IMGT reference sequences to assign V, D and J gene segments. Each retained sequence needed at least a six-nucleotide match to both a V gene segment and a J gene segment. A rearrangement counted as productive if the CDR3 had no stop codons and remained in frame with V and J, and every other rearrangement counted as non-productive. Following IMGT convention, CDR3 was defined as the stretch from the second conserved V-encoded cysteine up to the conserved J-encoded phenylalanine. The earlier analysis of some 600 of the donors excluded sequences that lacked an unambiguous match to a single V gene segment. In an earlier analysis of 587 of the donors, V segments were called functional above 56.7% productive rearrangements and were called segregating when the between-donor standard deviation exceeded 5%. A statistical classification framework was built to diagnose cytomegalovirus status from the catalog of TCR beta chain sequences. V and J gene assignment, in a later analysis, came from comparing TCR nucleotide sequences with IMGT/GENE-DB human TR gene sequences. In a later analysis, CDR3 sequences and most-parsimonious VDJ recombination scenarios were assigned using the TCRdist pipeline. A later analysis defined each TCR beta chain by its CDR3 amino acid sequence plus V-gene family, and excluded reads lacking a unique V-gene family. A later analysis removed 550 to 700 highly shared, low-generation-probability nucleotide sequences to deal with suspected cross-contamination and a sequencing artifact. In a later analysis, a clonal expansion index was calculated for each public chain from normalized within-repertoire ranks of inferred template counts. Generation probabilities in a later analysis came from a VDJ recombination model fitted to out-of-frame rearrangements, and those results were checked against IGoR. Hypergeometric tests were used in a later analysis to score TCR-TCR, TCR-HLA and TCR-CMV co-occurrence, with a repertoire-size bias correction applied to the TCR pairs. To estimate false discovery rates, a later analysis permuted the HLA or CMV assignments 20 times. In a later analysis, co-occurring TCRs were grouped with DBSCAN, and TCRdist sequence similarity was added when clustering was performed within HLA-allele-positive subsets. For co-occurrence clustering, repertoires with fewer than 30,000 or more than 120,000 public chains were excluded, along with 5 or 6 repertoires with anomalous nucleotide sharing. This is the immuneACCESS table as TCRdb keeps it, with only in-frame sequences that have V and J called. A part of the clones is gone; compared with another copy, unresolved V genes explain less than half, and the rest is unexplained. V, J and clone size derive from that table, while D and trimming were established from the DNA sequence. Within this sample are over 200,000 clones, with 82% of them counted one time only. 0.58% of the sample comes from the top ten.

The cohort was made up of approximately 700 healthy bone marrow donors. At the time of sampling, every cohort member was nominally healthy, though immune exposures that went unrecorded were likely present. The donor tested CMV seronegative, placing the donor among the roughly 350 seronegative members of the cohort. Every donor gave a peripheral blood sample, and the peripheral blood mononuclear cells from that sample were used for TCR beta sequencing. Genomic DNA was extracted from the blood cell samples with the Qiagen DNeasy Blood Extraction Kit. This sequence originates from a woman in her thirties or forties in good health and CMV-seronegative. The V and J segments used are TRBV19 and TRBJ1-5; perhaps TRBD1 is the D gene, with 5 bases matching. Sequenced sample: PBMCs. The CDR3 sequence is CASSINRINQPQHF. The DNA is TGTGCCAGTAGTATCAACAGGATCAATCAGCCCCAGCATTTT.